These 16 T cell receptor beta chains were all obtained from the same sample, sequenced in a study of graft-versus-host responses after intestinal transplantation. Generated by immunoSEQ multiplex PCR, the TCRdb table keeps only in-frame clones and is missing some. The table shows roughly 99,000 clones, with about 82% occurring only once. The sequencing here drew on PBMCs, taken 255 days after intestinal transplant. The receptors here all came from a human patient who received an intestinal transplant, so some T cells may come from the graft donor.

CDR3 coding DNA: TGTGCCAGCAGTTCCGGCAGGGAGAGTGGCTACACCTTC. Its protein product is CASSSGRESGYTF. The chain employs TRBV27 and TRBJ1-2, with TRBD1 as a possible D gene (5 bases). V was shortened by 4 bases and J by 7 bases, with 13 bases between the two germline ends. The CDR3 is 13 amino acids. CDR1 is MNHEY, CDR2 SMNVEV, per germline (reference sequence).

The chain joins TRBV10-3 to TRBJ2-7; 14 bases map to TRBD2. V dropped 0 bases and J dropped 4; count of bases not matched to a gene: 8. Germline CDR1 and CDR2: ENHRY and SYGVKD. The CDR3 is 18 amino acids. The CDR3 sequence: CAISESRLAGGYGYEQYF. DNA of the CDR3: TGTGCCATCAGTGAGTCCCGACTAGCGGGGGGGTACGGATACGAGCAGTACTTC.

The chain links TRBV28 to TRBJ2-7; D is possibly TRBD1 (6 bases). Germline V gives CDR1 MDHEN, CDR2 SYDVKM. The CDR3 is made up of 17 amino acids. The germline V and J ends were trimmed by 4 bases and 0 bases, with 19 bases remaining between them. CDR3 protein: CASSSLGYADSSYEQYF. The DNA of the CDR3 is TGTGCCAGCAGTTCTCTTGGATACGCGGACAGCTCCTACGAGCAGTACTTC.

V and J are TRBV7-2 and TRBJ1-3; maybe TRBD1 (6 bases). Germline V gene sequence: CDR1 SGHTA, CDR2 FQGNSA. Trimming removed 4 bases at V and 4 bases at J, with 14 bases between. The CDR3 contains 15 residues. In DNA form, the CDR3 reads TGTGCCAGCAGCTCAGCTGGGACAACCGGAAACACCATATATTTT. Translating gives CASSSAGTTGNTIYF.

The chain has TRBV19 and TRBJ2-7; 11 bases fit TRBD2. The CDR3 is made up of 14 amino acids. Germline CDR1 reads LNHDA; CDR2 reads SQIVND (reference sequence). Losses at the gene ends were 5 bases for V and 3 bases for J; bases not matched to a gene: 3. The DNA for the CDR3 is TGTGCCAGTAGTTACGGGACTAGCGGCTACGAGCAGTACTTC. Its protein is CASSYGTSGYEQYF.

V gene TRBV18 combines with J gene TRBJ2-5, with a weak D call TRBD1 (6 bases). The V end lost 0 bases, the J end lost 4 bases, and 6 bases lay between the germline ends. Germline V gives CDR1 KGHSH, CDR2 LQKENI. CDR3 size: 13 residues. This chain's CDR3 is CASSPPRGETQYF. As DNA, the CDR3 is TGTGCCAGCTCACCACCCAGGGGAGAGACCCAGTACTTC.

This chain links TRBV6-6 with TRBJ2-3; D is possibly TRBD1 or TRBD2 (5 bases each). Trimming took 2 bases from V and 1 from J, leaving 13 bases between them. This CDR3 spans 16 amino acids. Germline CDR1 and CDR2: MNHNY and SVGAGI (reference sequence). Here the CDR3 reads CASSYTPGARTDTQYF. The CDR3 DNA sequence: TGTGCCAGCAGTTACACCCCCGGGGCGCGCACAGATACGCAGTATTTT.

The V gene is TRBV28, the J gene TRBJ1-3, with unresolved D. This CDR3 has 14 residues. V dropped 5 bases and J dropped 1 base, with 9 bases sitting between them. Per the germline V gene, CDR1 is MDHEN and CDR2 is SYDVKM. CDR3 nucleotides: TGTGCCAGCAGTATGGGAGGGTCTGGAAACACCATATATTTT. Amino acids: CASSMGGSGNTIYF.

This clone was observed a single time. The rearrangement links TRBV5-1 to TRBJ2-3; the D gene is possibly TRBD1 (5 bases). The CDR3 spans 13 residues. V shed 4 bases and J shed 4 bases, with 10 bases lying between them. The germline V gene has CDR1 SGHRS and CDR2 YFSETQ. The CDR3 sequence is CASSMGLPDTQYF. The CDR3 nucleotides read TGCGCCAGCAGCATGGGGCTTCCAGATACGCAGTATTTT.

This rearrangement joins TRBV7-3 to TRBJ2-1; perhaps D is TRBD1 or TRBD2 (6 bases each). CDR3 length: 15 residues. V lost 7 bases to trimming and J lost 0 bases, with 13 bases between them. Germline CDR1 is SGHTA and CDR2 is FQGTGA. CDR3: CASTQGGPSYNEQFF. DNA of the CDR3: TGTGCCAGCACCCAAGGGGGGCCCTCCTACAATGAGCAGTTCTTC. Full variable domain (outside the CDR3, taken from reference TRBV7-3 and TRBJ2-1): GAGVSQTPSNKVTEKGKYVELRCDPISGHTALYWYRQSLGQGPEFLIYFQGTGAADDSGLPNDRFFAVRPEGSVSTLKIQRTERGDSAVYLCASTQGGPSYNEQFFGPGTRLTVL.

Only a few counts were recorded for this clone. The J gene is TRBJ2-7, the V gene TRBV28; the D gene is possibly TRBD1 (6 bases). V lost 6 bases and J 1 base, leaving 7 bases between the germline ends. CDR1 is MDHEN and CDR2 is SYDVKM in the germline V gene. The CDR3 sequence is 12 residues long. This CDR3 is CASSDRSYEQYF. CDR3 nucleotides: TGTGCCAGCAGCGACAGGTCCTACGAGCAGTACTTC.

This clone was recorded only once. The chain has TRBV1 and TRBJ2-5. TRBV1 is labeled a pseudogene. This CDR3 has 16 residues. CDR3 nucleotides: TGCACCAGCAGCCAAGGAATAGACCGGCTCCAAGAGACCCAGTACTTC. Residues: CTSSQGIDRLQETQYF.

The V gene is TRBV29-1, the J gene TRBJ2-1, with TRBD1 identical over 7 bases. After removal of 0 bases from V and 1 base from J, the junction contained 6 bases not matched to a gene. The V gene's germline CDR1 is SQVTM and CDR2 ANQGSEA. The CDR3 is made up of 16 amino acids. DNA of the CDR3: TGCAGCGTTGAAGATCAGACAGGGCTATCCTACAATGAGCAGTTCTTC. Encoded protein: CSVEDQTGLSYNEQFF.

The J gene is TRBJ1-2, the V gene TRBV12-5, with 8 bases matching TRBD1. V gave up 4 bases and J gave up 2 bases; unmatched junction bases: 3. Germline V gene sequence: CDR1 LGHNT, CDR2 FRNRAP. CDR3 length equals 14 residues. The DNA of the CDR3 is TGTGCTAGTGGTTCGGGACAGGAAAACTATGGCTACACCTTC. Its protein is CASGSGQENYGYTF. The full variable domain, in which reference TRBV12-5 and TRBJ1-2 provide the parts outside the CDR3, is DARVTQTPRHKVTEMGQEVTMRCQPILGHNTVFWYRQTMMQGLELLAYFRNRAPLDDSGMPKDRFSAEMPDATLATLKIQPSEPRDSAVYFCASGSGQENYGYTFGSGTRLTVV.

The chain is built from TRBV11-3 and TRBJ2-3; TRBD2 is a possible D gene (5 bases). V was shortened by 2 bases and J by 2 bases, with 8 bases between the two germline ends. CDR1 SGHNT and CDR2 YENEEA come from the germline V gene. The CDR3 sequence is 14 residues long. Here the CDR3 reads CASSLKRDTDTQYF. The CDR3 DNA reads as TGTGCCAGCAGCTTAAAGAGGGACACAGATACGCAGTATTTT.

The rearrangement links TRBV5-4 to TRBJ2-2; 12 bases are shared with TRBD1. This CDR3 region has 15 residues. V trimming: 4 bases; J trimming: 6 bases; junction bases outside the gene matches: 4. The germline V gene has CDR1 SGHNT and CDR2 YYREEE (reference sequence). CDR3 sequence: CASSRDRGLSGELFF. The CDR3 nucleotides read TGTGCCAGCAGCCGGGACAGGGGGCTTTCCGGGGAGCTGTTTTTT. The full variable domain, rest sourced from reference TRBV5-4 and TRBJ2-2, is ETGVTQSPTHLIKTRGQQVTLRCSSQSGHNTVSWYQQALGQGPQFIFQYYREEENGRGNFPPRFSGLQFPNYSSELNVNALELDDSALYLCASSRDRGLSGELFFGEGSRLTVL.